What follows is one T cell receptor (beta chain) and its context. Antigen: not known. The data are from a study of T cell repertoires in cytomegalovirus infection. About the research overall: From public TCR beta signatures came an indication of both CMV infection and matching HLA type. Study conclusions and caveats: CMV carriers with the relevant HLA were identified by cumulative public TCR beta family frequency. HLA-C-restricted, CMV-specific TCR beta clonotypes were dominant ex vivo.

CDR3 length: 14 residues. Trimming took 4 bases from V and 2 from J, leaving 10 bases between them. Germline lookup yields CDR1 MRHNA and CDR2 SNTAGT. From the reads, TCRdb called clonotypes with MiXCR, one entry per CDR3 protein. The table lists fewer than 550,000 distinct CDR3 sequences, approximately 30% of them singletons, with approximately 14% in the top ten. The sequence was collected from a human donor in good health (CMV status not recorded). Some clones in this sample may be carry-over from other donors' samples. This chain links TRBV6-4 with TRBJ2-3, with D tentatively TRBD1 (5 bases). Sequencing used PBMCs. The CDR3, as DNA: TGTGCCAGCAGTGCCCAGGGCCTCACAGATACGCAGTATTTT. Translation gives CASSAQGLTDTQYF.